The rows below give T cell receptor beta chains drawn from one sample of a study of blood T cell repertoires in COVID-19. Assay used: immunoSEQ multiplex PCR; TCRdb lists only in-frame clones, some missing. This table has fewer than 300,000 clones, 80% to 95% appearing once. Sequences were obtained from PBMCs or T cells enriched from blood (not recorded which). The receptors originated from a woman younger than 45 who had recovered from COVID-19. Each CDR3 is given with its conserved first and last residue. Each record gives: CDR3 DNA, CDR3 protein, clone size, J gene, D gene, V gene. A D gene is named only where the DNA matches it firmly. Some rows have no size entry. The others give once, few or many, or a class for an expanded clone.

cdr3_nt: TGTGCCAGCAGTTACTCGGGCTCCGAGCAGTACTTC
cdr3_aa: CASSYSGSEQYF
clone_size: .
j_call: TRBJ2-7
d_call: .
v_call: TRBV6-2/TRBV6-3

cdr3_nt: TGTGCCTCCGGGACAGGGTATCAGCCCCAGCATTTT
cdr3_aa: CASGTGYQPQHF
clone_size: once
j_call: TRBJ1-5
d_call: TRBD1
v_call: TRBV19

cdr3_nt: TGTGCCAGCAGTATAGACAGTTCCTATGGCTACACCTTC
cdr3_aa: CASSIDSSYGYTF
clone_size: few
j_call: TRBJ1-2
d_call: .
v_call: TRBV28

cdr3_nt: TGTGCCAGCAGAAAGACAGACTCCTACGAGCAGTACTTC
cdr3_aa: CASRKTDSYEQYF
clone_size: .
j_call: TRBJ2-7
d_call: .
v_call: TRBV28

cdr3_nt: TGTGCCAGCAGTTTTGGCGGGATACACAATGAGCAGTTCTTC
cdr3_aa: CASSFGGIHNEQFF
clone_size: .
j_call: TRBJ2-1
d_call: .
v_call: TRBV6-2/TRBV6-3

cdr3_nt: TGTGCCAGCACTGGACAGGGCGGCACCGGGGAGCTGTTTTTT
cdr3_aa: CASTGQGGTGELFF
clone_size: .
j_call: TRBJ2-2
d_call: TRBD1
v_call: TRBV6-5

cdr3_nt: TGTGCCAGCAGCTCGACCACACAGGGTCCGCATGAAAAACTGTTTTTT
cdr3_aa: CASSSTTQGPHEKLFF
clone_size: .
j_call: TRBJ1-4
d_call: .
v_call: TRBV5-6

cdr3_nt: TGTGCCAGCAGTTTAAATCCGAGGGCCGACGAGCAGTACTTC
cdr3_aa: CASSLNPRADEQYF
clone_size: .
j_call: TRBJ2-7
d_call: .
v_call: TRBV28

cdr3_nt: TGTGCCAGCATGCAGGGGTCTGGAAACACCATATATTTT
cdr3_aa: CASMQGSGNTIYF
clone_size: .
j_call: TRBJ1-3
d_call: .
v_call: TRBV6-5

cdr3_nt: TGTGCCAGCAGCTTAGGACTAGCCTACGAGCAGTACTTC
cdr3_aa: CASSLGLAYEQYF
clone_size: .
j_call: TRBJ2-7
d_call: .
v_call: TRBV7-8

cdr3_nt: TGTGCCAGCAGCTTCTTAGCGGGAGTTAGCTACGAGCAGTACTTC
cdr3_aa: CASSFLAGVSYEQYF
clone_size: once
j_call: TRBJ2-7
d_call: TRBD2
v_call: TRBV7-2

cdr3_nt: TGTGCCAGCAGCTTTAGGACAGGGGTTAGTAATTCACCCCTCCACTTT
cdr3_aa: CASSFRTGVSNSPLHF
clone_size: .
j_call: TRBJ1-6
d_call: TRBD1
v_call: TRBV5-4

cdr3_nt: TGTGCCAGCAGTTCCCAACTCAATGAGCAGTTCTTC
cdr3_aa: CASSSQLNEQFF
clone_size: .
j_call: TRBJ2-1
d_call: .
v_call: TRBV27

cdr3_nt: TGTGCCAGCAGTTTATCGACATCGGGACTAGCGCACAATGAGCAGTTCTTC
cdr3_aa: CASSLSTSGLAHNEQFF
clone_size: .
j_call: TRBJ2-1
d_call: TRBD2
v_call: TRBV27

cdr3_nt: TGTGCCAGCAGTCCCTCGAGGGGGACTAGGGAATGGACTAATGAAAAACTGTTTTTT
cdr3_aa: CASSPSRGTREWTNEKLFF
clone_size: .
j_call: TRBJ1-4
d_call: .
v_call: TRBV6-6

cdr3_nt: TGTGCCAGCAGCGCTGGAGAGGCACCAACGCACTCCTACAATGAGCAGTTCTTC
cdr3_aa: CASSAGEAPTHSYNEQFF
clone_size: .
j_call: TRBJ2-1
d_call: .
v_call: TRBV9

cdr3_nt: TGTGCCAGCAGCCCCGCCGGGGTGGGCACTAATGAAAAACTGTTTTTT
cdr3_aa: CASSPAGVGTNEKLFF
clone_size: .
j_call: TRBJ1-4
d_call: .
v_call: TRBV11-2

cdr3_nt: TGTGCCAGCAGCCAAGAGCGAGGGACAGGGAAGGCCTACGAGCAGTACTTC
cdr3_aa: CASSQERGTGKAYEQYF
clone_size: .
j_call: TRBJ2-7
d_call: TRBD1
v_call: TRBV4-2

cdr3_nt: TGTGCCAGCAGCTTGGAGGGGGGGACTAATGAAAAACTGTTTTTT
cdr3_aa: CASSLEGGTNEKLFF
clone_size: once
j_call: TRBJ1-4
d_call: .
v_call: TRBV5-5

cdr3_nt: TGTGCCAGCAGCGTAGTTGGTAGCGGACAAGAGACCCAGTACTTC
cdr3_aa: CASSVVGSGQETQYF
clone_size: .
j_call: TRBJ2-5
d_call: .
v_call: TRBV9

cdr3_nt: TGTGCCAGCAGCCAAGGATTCCAGCGGGGATACACAGATACGCAGTATTTT
cdr3_aa: CASSQGFQRGYTDTQYF
clone_size: .
j_call: TRBJ2-3
d_call: TRBD2
v_call: TRBV3-1/TRBV3-2

cdr3_nt: TGTGCCAGCAGTTTGCCCGACAGGGGTTATAGCAATCAGCCCCAGCATTTT
cdr3_aa: CASSLPDRGYSNQPQHF
clone_size: .
j_call: TRBJ1-5
d_call: TRBD1
v_call: TRBV28

cdr3_nt: TGTGCCAGCAGCCAGACAGCCTCTGGAAACACCATATATTTT
cdr3_aa: CASSQTASGNTIYF
clone_size: .
j_call: TRBJ1-3
d_call: .
v_call: TRBV7-8

cdr3_nt: TGTGCCAGTAGTACCCACCCCCAGGGGGCTGGGGGGAACATTCAGTACTTC
cdr3_aa: CASSTHPQGAGGNIQYF
clone_size: .
j_call: TRBJ2-4
d_call: TRBD1
v_call: TRBV19

cdr3_nt: TGTGCCAGTAGTATGTCACAGGGGGGAAGAAACACCATATATTTT
cdr3_aa: CASSMSQGGRNTIYF
clone_size: .
j_call: TRBJ1-3
d_call: TRBD1
v_call: TRBV19

cdr3_nt: TGTGCCAGCAGTTATAGGGCGGGGGGGGATACGCAGTATTTT
cdr3_aa: CASSYRAGGDTQYF
clone_size: .
j_call: TRBJ2-3
d_call: TRBD2
v_call: TRBV6-6

cdr3_nt: TGTGCCAGCAGCGTAACTAGCGGGATGGATACGCAGTATTTT
cdr3_aa: CASSVTSGMDTQYF
clone_size: few
j_call: TRBJ2-3
d_call: TRBD2
v_call: TRBV9

cdr3_nt: TGTGCCAGCAACCCTAAAGGACAGGGTAACTACGAGCAGTACTTC
cdr3_aa: CASNPKGQGNYEQYF
clone_size: once
j_call: TRBJ2-7
d_call: TRBD1
v_call: TRBV9

cdr3_nt: TGTGCCAGCAGCTACCCAGGGTCTGAAGCTTTCTTT
cdr3_aa: CASSYPGSEAFF
clone_size: .
j_call: TRBJ1-1
d_call: .
v_call: TRBV27

cdr3_nt: TGTGCCAGCCAGTTTCAAGAGACCCAGTACTTC
cdr3_aa: CASQFQETQYF
clone_size: .
j_call: TRBJ2-5
d_call: .
v_call: TRBV2

cdr3_nt: TGCGCCAGCAGCTCGGAGACAGGGTCGGGAGAAAAACTGTTTTTT
cdr3_aa: CASSSETGSGEKLFF
clone_size: .
j_call: TRBJ1-4
d_call: TRBD1
v_call: TRBV5-1